The 28 T cell receptor beta chains reported below all come from one sample, sequenced in a study of spatial heterogeneity in lung cancer. Time point meaning: sample taken at primary tumor resection. Sequencing of whole RNA from tumor, nontumor lung or frozen PBMC involved no sorting. MiXCR, run by TCRdb on the 5' RACE reads, gives a single entry per CDR3 protein. The sample carries 45,000 or so distinct CDR3 sequences, 10% to 15% recorded once. The specimen was PBMCs, collected at surgery. The receptors stem from a female donor with early-stage non-small cell lung cancer.

This clonotype has at least ten counts. V and J are TRBV7-6 and TRBJ1-6, with D hard to call. The CDR3 loop spans 15 amino acids. V was clipped by 0 bases and J by 5 bases, with 8 bases between them. The germline gives CDR1 SGHVS, CDR2 FNYEAQ. CDR3 nucleotide sequence: TGTGCCAGCAGCTTAGCGCGGGGTAATAATTCACCCCTCCACTTT. This translates into CASSLARGNNSPLHF. Looking up the rest from reference TRBV7-6 and TRBJ1-6 gives the full variable domain: GAGVSQSPRYKVTKRGQDVALRCDPISGHVSLYWYRQALGQGPEFLTYFNYEAQQDKSGLPNDRFSAERPEGSISTLTIQRTEQRDSAMYRCASSLARGNNSPLHFGNGTRLTVT.

In its sample, this clonotype was seen a few times. The rearrangement uses TRBV7-9 and TRBJ2-3; TRBD2 agrees at 9 bases. The CDR3 length is 18 residues. Unmatched junction bases numbered 8, after V lost 0 bases and J lost 1 base. In germline, CDR1 is SEHNR, CDR2 FQNEAQ (reference sequence). The CDR3 protein is CASSLALGLASGTDTQYF. CDR3 nucleotide sequence: TGTGCCAGCAGCTTAGCGCTGGGACTAGCATCCGGCACAGATACGCAGTATTTT.

This clonotype was observed a handful of times. The rearrangement joins TRBV5-4 to TRBJ1-4; D is ambiguous. V gave up 0 bases and J gave up 14 bases, with 11 bases separating them. The CDR3 contains 12 residues. Germline V CDR1 and CDR2: SGHNT, YYREEE (reference sequence). The CDR3 DNA follows: TGTGCCAGCAGCTTGGAATCAGGCGTGCTGTTTTTT. Amino acids: CASSLESGVLFF.

The V and J genes are TRBV12-3 or TRBV12-4 and TRBJ2-3, with 8 bases identical to TRBD1. The CDR3 totals 14 residues. With 6 bases clipped from V and 2 bases from J, the junction kept 4 bases outside the gene matches. The CDR3 loop reads CASRDRGNTDTQYF. CDR3 DNA: TGTGCCAGCAGAGACAGGGGAAACACAGATACGCAGTATTTT.

The chain carries TRBV12-3 or TRBV12-4 and TRBJ1-2; 8 bases are shared with TRBD1. V lost 5 bases to trimming and J lost 4 bases; unmatched junction nucleotides: 9. The CDR3 covers 15 residues. CDR3 sequence: CASSPRTGTAYGYTF. In DNA, the CDR3 is TGTGCCAGCAGTCCCAGGACAGGGACGGCCTATGGCTACACCTTC.

The chain employs TRBV7-9 and TRBJ1-2, with D perhaps TRBD1 (6 bases). Per the germline V gene, CDR1 is SEHNR and CDR2 is FQNEAQ (reference sequence). Trimming took off 5 bases at V and 3 bases at J, with 16 bases between the two ends. This CDR3 contains 15 residues. The CDR3 DNA sequence: TGTGCCAGCAGCGGGGGCGTGGGGGCGGACTATGGCTACACCTTC. It translates to CASSGGVGADYGYTF.

This clonotype was seen more than once but under ten times. The chain carries TRBV28 and TRBJ1-2; possibly TRBD1 for D (5 bases). CDR1 MDHEN and CDR2 SYDVKM come from the germline V gene. The V and J ends lost 2 bases and 3 bases respectively, with 16 bases between them. The CDR3 runs 16 residues. CDR3 nucleotide sequence: TGTGCCAGCAGTTTACCCGGGACGGAAAGTTACTATGGCTACACCTTC. Translating it yields CASSLPGTESYYGYTF.

The CDR3 loop reads CASCRGGDTGELFF. The CDR3 DNA sequence: TGTGCCAGCTGCAGGGGGGGCGACACCGGGGAGCTGTTTTTT. The chain couples TRBV6-2 or TRBV6-3 to TRBJ2-2; D could derive from TRBD1 or TRBD2 (7 bases each). Germline CDR1 reads MNHEY; CDR2 reads SVGEGT. V lost 8 bases to trimming and J lost 3 bases, with 13 bases between them. The CDR3 is 14 residues long.

This chain uses TRBV5-1 with TRBJ1-1, with D tentatively TRBD1 (6 bases). CDR3 length equals 15 residues. V was trimmed by 0 bases and J by 1 base, leaving 10 bases between them. Per germline, CDR1 SGHRS and CDR2 YFSETQ. This chain's CDR3 is CASSLGVGANTEAFF. The CDR3, as DNA: TGCGCCAGCAGCTTGGGGGTGGGGGCGAACACTGAAGCTTTCTTT.

V usage is TRBV13 and J usage is TRBJ2-2; 8 bases are shared with TRBD1. Germline CDR1 is PRHDT and CDR2 is FYEKMQ (reference sequence). J gave up 4 bases and V 4 bases, and 14 bases lay outside the gene matches. The CDR3 has 18 amino acids. The CDR3 loop is CASSSQGHRDRFTGELFF. CDR3 sequence (DNA): TGTGCCAGCAGCTCCCAGGGCCACCGGGACAGGTTCACCGGGGAGCTGTTTTTT.

The chain couples TRBV5-1 to TRBJ1-1; D is perhaps TRBD1 (6 bases). V lost 1 base and J lost 4, with 11 bases in between. Per the germline V gene, CDR1 is SGHRS and CDR2 is YFSETQ. The CDR3 loop spans 14 amino acids. The CDR3 DNA follows: TGCGCCAGCAGCTTGAACAGGGAGGGCACTGAAGCTTTCTTT. Its translation is CASSLNREGTEAFF.

The chain has TRBV18 and TRBJ2-1; 12 bases line up with TRBD1. This CDR3 is 14 amino acids long. CDR1 is KGHSH, CDR2 LQKENI, per germline. The trim removed 5 bases at V and 9 bases at J, leaving 5 bases unmatched. CDR3 DNA: TGTGCCAGCTCAAGGGGACAGGGGGCACCTGAGCAGTTCTTC. Protein product: CASSRGQGAPEQFF.

This clonotype turned up a few times. The chain couples TRBV29-1 to TRBJ1-1; TRBD1 matches at 9 bases. Germline V gives CDR1 SQVTM, CDR2 ANQGSEA. The CDR3 extends over 13 amino acids. The J segment lost 1 base and the V segment lost 6 bases, leaving 3 bases of the junction unmatched. Here the CDR3 DNA reads TGCAGCGTCGGACAGGGGAAGAACACTGAAGCTTTCTTT. It is translated as CSVGQGKNTEAFF.

By frequency in the sample, this clonotype is medium-sized. The rearrangement links TRBV6-1 to TRBJ1-2; possible D gene TRBD1, 5 bases. The CDR3 contains 15 residues. The V gene's germline CDR1 is MNHNS and CDR2 SASEGT. V was pared by 6 bases and J by 2 bases, with 16 bases between. The CDR3 loop is CASSGKPGQNYGYTF. The CDR3 DNA is TGTGCCAGCAGCGGTAAACCGGGGCAGAACTATGGCTACACCTTC.

This clonotype was observed a handful of times. The chain combines TRBV6-5 with TRBJ2-6; 11 bases map to TRBD2. The V gene end was trimmed by 8 bases and the J gene end by 0 bases; junction bases not matched to a gene: 15. This CDR3 has 20 residues. The germline CDR1 and CDR2 sequences are MNHEY and SVGAGI. CDR3: CASASLLAGGPHSGANVLTF. DNA of the CDR3: TGTGCCAGCGCCTCTCTCCTAGCGGGGGGTCCCCACTCTGGGGCCAACGTCCTGACTTTC.

This clonotype was recorded many times. This chain joins TRBV7-2 and TRBJ2-5, with 7 bases that match TRBD1. From germline, CDR1 is SGHTA and CDR2 FQGNSA. The J segment lost 4 bases and the V segment lost 3 bases, leaving 11 bases of the junction unmatched. The CDR3 totals 16 residues. The CDR3 here is CASSFGVATGRETQYF. CDR3 nucleotide sequence: TGTGCCAGCAGCTTCGGAGTAGCGACAGGGCGAGAGACCCAGTACTTC.

Many counts were recorded for this clonotype. This rearrangement joins TRBV20-1 to TRBJ1-1, with D perhaps matching TRBD1 (6 bases). Germline values: CDR1 DFQATT, CDR2 SNEGSKA (reference sequence). This CDR3 contains 15 residues. V was clipped by 0 bases and J by 3 bases, with 14 bases between them. CDR3 coding DNA: TGCAGTGCTAGAGATGGCCGGGGGCTATACACTGAAGCTTTCTTT. Protein sequence: CSARDGRGLYTEAFF.

This clonotype was observed a few times. The rearrangement uses TRBV12-3 or TRBV12-4 and TRBJ1-3; D is ambiguous. The CDR3 extends over 14 amino acids. Trimming removed 3 bases from V and 1 base from J, with 7 bases in between. The chain's CDR3 is CASSFRASGNTIYF. The DNA of the CDR3 is TGTGCCAGCAGTTTTCGGGCTTCTGGAAACACCATATATTTT.

This chain uses TRBV5-4 with TRBJ2-1; 7 nucleotides agree with TRBD1. CDR1 and CDR2 from the germline V gene are SGHNT and YYREEE (reference sequence). The ends lost 10 bases at V and 6 bases at J; junction bases unmatched: 7. The CDR3 spans 12 residues. The CDR3 DNA sequence: TGTGCCTCTGGACAGGTGTTCAATGAGCAGTTCTTC. It encodes CASGQVFNEQFF.

This clonotype was detected only a few times. The chain recombines TRBV29-1 with TRBJ1-4; possible D gene TRBD1, 5 bases. The germline CDR1 and CDR2 sequences are SQVTM and ANQGSEA. This CDR3 spans 15 amino acids. Trimming left V 6 bases short and J 8 bases short, with 22 bases between. The CDR3 protein is CSVDPGGPPGEKLFF. In nucleotides, the CDR3 is TGCAGCGTGGATCCCGGGGGACCGCCAGGGGAAAAACTGTTTTTT.

This clonotype was seen ten or more times. V and J are TRBV5-6 and TRBJ2-7; tentatively, D is TRBD1 (6 bases). This CDR3 is built from 15 residues. Germline V gives CDR1 SGHDT, CDR2 YYEEEE. Trimming left V 6 bases short and J 4 bases short, with 20 bases between. CDR3 residues: CASTHLGDNLYEQYF. Here the CDR3 DNA reads TGTGCCAGCACCCACTTGGGGGACAACCTTTACGAGCAGTACTTC.

The V and J genes are TRBV9 and TRBJ1-4, with D perhaps TRBD1 (6 bases). The germline V gene encodes CDR1 SGDLS and CDR2 YYNGEE. This CDR3 has 16 amino acids. The V and J ends lost 4 bases and 3 bases respectively, with 16 bases between them. The CDR3 spells CASSYTGQRANEKLFF. CDR3 coding DNA: TGTGCCAGCAGCTACACCGGACAGCGGGCTAATGAAAAACTGTTTTTT.

This rearrangement joins TRBV30 to TRBJ2-5, with 7 bases matching TRBD2. The germline V gene has CDR1 GTSNPN and CDR2 SVGIG (reference sequence). V lost 3 bases, J lost 5 bases, and 9 bases stayed unmatched. This CDR3 has 14 residues. CDR3 coding DNA: TGTGCCTGGAGATCCTTGTGGGGAGGGGAGACCCAGTACTTC. Translated: CAWRSLWGGETQYF. The variable domain in full, completed from reference TRBV30 and TRBJ2-5, reads SQTIHQWPATLVQPVGSPLSLECTVEGTSNPNLYWYRQAAGRGLQLLFYSVGIGQISSEVPQNLSASRPQDRQFILSSKKLLLSDSGFYLCAWRSLWGGETQYFGPGTRLLVL.

This clonotype was observed a few times. V and J are TRBV5-1 and TRBJ2-3, with D unresolved. V dropped 4 bases and J dropped 0 bases, with 12 bases sitting between them. Germline V gene sequence: CDR1 SGHRS, CDR2 YFSETQ. The CDR3 is made up of 15 amino acids. The CDR3 here is CASSTNAYSTDTQYF. DNA for the CDR3: TGCGCCAGCAGCACGAACGCGTATAGCACAGATACGCAGTATTTT.

Only a few counts were recorded for this clonotype. The gene calls are TRBV7-2 and TRBJ1-3, with 7 bases identical to TRBD1. CDR1 and CDR2 from the germline V gene are SGHTA and FQGNSA. The V gene end was trimmed by 5 bases and the J gene end by 0 bases; junction bases not matched to a gene: 7. This CDR3 spans 16 amino acids. The CDR3 protein is CASSTRPGGSGNTIYF. Written as DNA, the CDR3 is TGTGCCAGCAGCACACGCCCAGGGGGCTCTGGAAACACCATATATTTT.

The rearrangement joins TRBV20-1 to TRBJ2-7; TRBD1 is a possible D gene (5 bases). V shed 6 bases and J shed 2 bases, with 17 bases lying between them. CDR3 length: 14 amino acids. CDR1 DFQATT and CDR2 SNEGSKA come from the germline V gene (reference sequence). The CDR3: CSAVRDSRTYEQYF. CDR3 nucleotide sequence: TGCAGTGCGGTGCGCGACAGCCGCACCTACGAGCAGTACTTC.

The gene calls are TRBV19 and TRBJ2-2, with D perhaps matching TRBD2 (5 bases). V lost 7 bases to trimming and J lost 4 bases, with 7 bases between them. The CDR3 covers 12 residues. The germline V gene encodes CDR1 LNHDA and CDR2 SQIVND (reference sequence). The CDR3: CASTRGTGELFF. The CDR3 DNA sequence: TGTGCCAGTACTCGGGGCACCGGGGAGCTGTTTTTT.

This clonotype was picked up a small number of times. V gene TRBV30 combines with J gene TRBJ1-6, with D possibly being TRBD1 (6 bases). The V gene lost 4 bases and the J gene lost 10 bases, with 11 bases spanning the gap. CDR3 length equals 12 residues. Germline CDR1 is GTSNPN and CDR2 is SVGIG (reference sequence). Here the CDR3 DNA reads TGTGCCTGGAAACAGGGTAACTCACCCCTCCACTTT. This encodes CAWKQGNSPLHF.